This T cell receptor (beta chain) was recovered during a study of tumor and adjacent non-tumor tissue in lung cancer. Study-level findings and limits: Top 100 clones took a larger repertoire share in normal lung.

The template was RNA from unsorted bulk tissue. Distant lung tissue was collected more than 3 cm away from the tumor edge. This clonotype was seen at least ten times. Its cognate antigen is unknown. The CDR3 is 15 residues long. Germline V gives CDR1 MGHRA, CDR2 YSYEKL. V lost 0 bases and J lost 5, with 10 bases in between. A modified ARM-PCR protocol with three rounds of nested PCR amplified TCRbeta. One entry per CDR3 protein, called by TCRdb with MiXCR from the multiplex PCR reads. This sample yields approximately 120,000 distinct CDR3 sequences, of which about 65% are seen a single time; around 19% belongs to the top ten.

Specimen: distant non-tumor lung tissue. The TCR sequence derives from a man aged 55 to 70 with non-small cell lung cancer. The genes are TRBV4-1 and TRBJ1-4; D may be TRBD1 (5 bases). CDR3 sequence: CASSQDGTSNEKLFF. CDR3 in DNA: TGCGCCAGCAGCCAAGATGGGACCTCCAATGAAAAACTGTTTTTT.